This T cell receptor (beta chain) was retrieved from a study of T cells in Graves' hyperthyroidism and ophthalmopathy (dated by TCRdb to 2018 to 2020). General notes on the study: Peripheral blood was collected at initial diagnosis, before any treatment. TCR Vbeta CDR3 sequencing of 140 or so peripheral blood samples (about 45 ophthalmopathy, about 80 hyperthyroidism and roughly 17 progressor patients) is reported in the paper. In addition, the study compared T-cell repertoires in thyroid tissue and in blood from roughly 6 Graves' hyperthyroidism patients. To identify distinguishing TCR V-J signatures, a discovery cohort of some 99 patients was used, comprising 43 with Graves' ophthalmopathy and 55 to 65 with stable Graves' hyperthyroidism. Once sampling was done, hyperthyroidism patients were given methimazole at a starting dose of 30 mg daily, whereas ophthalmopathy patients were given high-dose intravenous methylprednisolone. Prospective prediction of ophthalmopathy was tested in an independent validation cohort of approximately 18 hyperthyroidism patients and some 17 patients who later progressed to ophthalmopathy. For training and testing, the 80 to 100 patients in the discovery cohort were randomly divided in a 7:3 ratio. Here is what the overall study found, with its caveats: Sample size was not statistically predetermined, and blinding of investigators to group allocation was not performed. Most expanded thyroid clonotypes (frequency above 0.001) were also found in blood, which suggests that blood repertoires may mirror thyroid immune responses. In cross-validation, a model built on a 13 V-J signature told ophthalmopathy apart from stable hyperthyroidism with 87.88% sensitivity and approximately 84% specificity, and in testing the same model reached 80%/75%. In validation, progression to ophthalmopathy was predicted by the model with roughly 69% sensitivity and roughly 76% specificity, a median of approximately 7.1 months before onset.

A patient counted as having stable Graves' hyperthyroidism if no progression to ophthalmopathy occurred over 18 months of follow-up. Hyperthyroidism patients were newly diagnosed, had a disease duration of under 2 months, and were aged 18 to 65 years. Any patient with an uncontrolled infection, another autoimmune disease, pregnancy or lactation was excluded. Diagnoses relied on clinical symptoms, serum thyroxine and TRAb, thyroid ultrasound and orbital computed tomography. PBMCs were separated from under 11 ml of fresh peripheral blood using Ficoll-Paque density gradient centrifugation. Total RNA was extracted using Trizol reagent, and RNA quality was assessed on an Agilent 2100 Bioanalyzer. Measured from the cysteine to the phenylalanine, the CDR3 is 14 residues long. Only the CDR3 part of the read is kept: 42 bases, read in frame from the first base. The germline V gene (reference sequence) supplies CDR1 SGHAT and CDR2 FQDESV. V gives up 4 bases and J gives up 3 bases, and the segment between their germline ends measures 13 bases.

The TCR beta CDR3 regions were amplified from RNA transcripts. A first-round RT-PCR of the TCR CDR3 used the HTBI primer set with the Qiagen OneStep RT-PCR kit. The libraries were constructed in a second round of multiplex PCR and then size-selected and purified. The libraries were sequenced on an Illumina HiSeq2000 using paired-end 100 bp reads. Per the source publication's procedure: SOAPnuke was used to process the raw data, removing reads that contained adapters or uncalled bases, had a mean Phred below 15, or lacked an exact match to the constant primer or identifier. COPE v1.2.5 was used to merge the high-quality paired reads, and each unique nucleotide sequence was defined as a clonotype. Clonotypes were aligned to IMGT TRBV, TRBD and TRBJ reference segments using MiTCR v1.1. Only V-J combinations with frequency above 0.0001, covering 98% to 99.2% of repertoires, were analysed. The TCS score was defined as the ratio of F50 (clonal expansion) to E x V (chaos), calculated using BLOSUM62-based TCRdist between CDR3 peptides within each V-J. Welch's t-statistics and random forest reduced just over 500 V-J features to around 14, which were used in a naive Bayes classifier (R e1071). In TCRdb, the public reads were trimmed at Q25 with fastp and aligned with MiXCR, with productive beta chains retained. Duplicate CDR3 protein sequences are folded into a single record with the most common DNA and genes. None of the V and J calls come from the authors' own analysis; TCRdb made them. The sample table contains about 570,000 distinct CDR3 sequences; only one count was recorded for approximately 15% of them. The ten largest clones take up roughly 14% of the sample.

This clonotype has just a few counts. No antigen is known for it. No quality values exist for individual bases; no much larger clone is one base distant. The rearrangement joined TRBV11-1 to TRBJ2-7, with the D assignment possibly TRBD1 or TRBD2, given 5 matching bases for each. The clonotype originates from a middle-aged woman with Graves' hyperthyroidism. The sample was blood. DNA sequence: TGTGCCAGCAGCTCTCCGGGACGCGACTACGAGCAGTACTTC. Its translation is CASSSPGRDYEQYF. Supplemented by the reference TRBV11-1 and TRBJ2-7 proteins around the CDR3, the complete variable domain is EAEVAQSPRYKITEKSQAVAFWCDPISGHATLYWYRQILGQGPELLVQFQDESVVDDSQLPKDRFSAERLKGVDSTLKIQPAELGDSAMYLCASSSPGRDYEQYFGPGTRLTVT.